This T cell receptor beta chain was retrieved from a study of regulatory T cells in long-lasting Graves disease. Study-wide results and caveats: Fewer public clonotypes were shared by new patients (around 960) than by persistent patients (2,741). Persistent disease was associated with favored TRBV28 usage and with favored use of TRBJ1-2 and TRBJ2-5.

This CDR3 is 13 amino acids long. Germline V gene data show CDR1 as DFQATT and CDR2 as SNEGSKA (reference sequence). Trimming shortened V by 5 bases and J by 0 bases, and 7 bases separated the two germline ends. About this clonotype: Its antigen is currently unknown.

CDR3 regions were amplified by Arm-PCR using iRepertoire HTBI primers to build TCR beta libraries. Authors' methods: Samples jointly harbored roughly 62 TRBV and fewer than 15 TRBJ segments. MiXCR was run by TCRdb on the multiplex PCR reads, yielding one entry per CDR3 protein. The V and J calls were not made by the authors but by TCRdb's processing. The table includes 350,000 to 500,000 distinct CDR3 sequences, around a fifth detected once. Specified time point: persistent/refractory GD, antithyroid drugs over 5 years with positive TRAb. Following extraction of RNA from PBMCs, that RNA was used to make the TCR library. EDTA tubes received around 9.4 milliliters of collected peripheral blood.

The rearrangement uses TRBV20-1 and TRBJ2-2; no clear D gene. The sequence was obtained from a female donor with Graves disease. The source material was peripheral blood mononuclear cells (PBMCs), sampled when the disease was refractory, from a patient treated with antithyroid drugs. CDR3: CSAGRSNTGELFF. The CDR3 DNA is TGCAGTGCTGGCAGATCGAACACCGGGGAGCTGTTTTTT.